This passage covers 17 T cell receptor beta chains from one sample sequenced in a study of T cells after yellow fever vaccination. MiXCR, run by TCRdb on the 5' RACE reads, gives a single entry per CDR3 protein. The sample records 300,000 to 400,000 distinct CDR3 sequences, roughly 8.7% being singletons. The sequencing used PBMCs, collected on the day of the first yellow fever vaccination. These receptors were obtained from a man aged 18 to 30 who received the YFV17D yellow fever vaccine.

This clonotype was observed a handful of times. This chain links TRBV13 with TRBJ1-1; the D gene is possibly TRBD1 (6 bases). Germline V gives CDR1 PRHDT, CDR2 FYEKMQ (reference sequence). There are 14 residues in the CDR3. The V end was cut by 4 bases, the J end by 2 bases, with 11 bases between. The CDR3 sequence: CASSSTTGNTEAFF. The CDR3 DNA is TGTGCCAGCAGCTCAACGACAGGAAACACTGAAGCTTTCTTT.

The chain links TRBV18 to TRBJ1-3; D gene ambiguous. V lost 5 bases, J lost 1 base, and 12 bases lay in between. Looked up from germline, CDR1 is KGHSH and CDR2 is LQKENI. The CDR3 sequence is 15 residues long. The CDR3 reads CASSKTLDSGNTIYF. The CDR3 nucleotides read TGTGCCAGCTCAAAAACGTTGGATTCTGGAAACACCATATATTTT. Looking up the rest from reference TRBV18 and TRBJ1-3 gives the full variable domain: NAGVMQNPRHLVRRRGQEARLRCSPMKGHSHVYWYRQLPEEGLKFMVYLQKENIIDESGMPKERFSAEFPKEGPSILRIQQVVRGDSAAYFCASSKTLDSGNTIYFGEGSWLTVV.

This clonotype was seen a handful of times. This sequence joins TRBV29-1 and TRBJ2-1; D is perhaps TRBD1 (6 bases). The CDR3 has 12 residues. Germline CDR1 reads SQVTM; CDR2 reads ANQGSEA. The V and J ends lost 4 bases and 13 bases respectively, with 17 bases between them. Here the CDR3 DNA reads TGCAGCGTTGTAGGGGGAGCCTACGAACAGTTCTTC. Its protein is CSVVGGAYEQFF.

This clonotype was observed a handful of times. CDR3 region: CSVYGLAGGFHGELFF. In DNA form, the CDR3 reads TGCAGCGTTTACGGACTAGCGGGGGGGTTTCACGGGGAGCTGTTTTTT. The rearrangement uses TRBV29-1 and TRBJ2-2, with 15 bases lining up with TRBD2. Germline CDR1 and CDR2: SQVTM and ANQGSEA. This CDR3 region has 16 residues. The trim removed 5 bases at V and 7 bases at J, leaving 8 bases unmatched.

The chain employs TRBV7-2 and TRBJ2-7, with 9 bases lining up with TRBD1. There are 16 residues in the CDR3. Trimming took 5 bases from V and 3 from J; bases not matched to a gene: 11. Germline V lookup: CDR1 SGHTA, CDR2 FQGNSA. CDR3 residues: CASSPAGTGSLYEQYF. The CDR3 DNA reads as TGTGCCAGCAGCCCAGCCGGGACAGGGAGTCTCTACGAGCAGTACTTC.

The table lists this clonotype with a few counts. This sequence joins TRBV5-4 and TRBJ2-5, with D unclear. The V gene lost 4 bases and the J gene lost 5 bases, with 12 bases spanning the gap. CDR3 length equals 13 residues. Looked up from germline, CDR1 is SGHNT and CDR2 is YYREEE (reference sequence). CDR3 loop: CASSPNMRETQYF. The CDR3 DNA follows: TGTGCCAGCAGCCCGAACATGAGGGAGACCCAGTACTTC.

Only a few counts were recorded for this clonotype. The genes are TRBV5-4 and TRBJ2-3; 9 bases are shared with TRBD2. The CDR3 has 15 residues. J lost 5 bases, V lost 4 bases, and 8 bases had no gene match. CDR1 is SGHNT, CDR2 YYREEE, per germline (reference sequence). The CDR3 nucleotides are TGTGCCAGCAGCCACCAGACTAGCGGTGAAGATACGCAGTATTTT. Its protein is CASSHQTSGEDTQYF.

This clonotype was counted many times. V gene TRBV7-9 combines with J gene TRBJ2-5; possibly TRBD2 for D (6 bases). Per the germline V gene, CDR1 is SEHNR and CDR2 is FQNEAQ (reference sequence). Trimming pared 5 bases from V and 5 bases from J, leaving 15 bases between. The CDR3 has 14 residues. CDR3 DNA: TGTGCCAGCAGCACGACAGTTGGGGGGGAGACCCAGTACTTC. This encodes CASSTTVGGETQYF.

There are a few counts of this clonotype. Here the CDR3 reads CASSLPGRDRRYF. The DNA for the CDR3 is TGTGCCAGCAGTTTGCCCGGCCGGGACCGCCGGTATTTT. The V and J genes are TRBV12-3 or TRBV12-4 and TRBJ2-3; D possibly matches TRBD1 or TRBD2 (5 bases each). Trimming cost V 3 bases and J 14 bases, with 18 bases left between them. This CDR3 is 13 amino acids long.

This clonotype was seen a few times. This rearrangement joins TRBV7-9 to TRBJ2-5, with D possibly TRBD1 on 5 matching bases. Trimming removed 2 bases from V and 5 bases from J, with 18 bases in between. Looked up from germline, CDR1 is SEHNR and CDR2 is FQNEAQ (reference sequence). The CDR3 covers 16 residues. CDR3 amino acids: CASSLFRAQGEETQYF. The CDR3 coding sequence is TGTGCCAGCAGCTTATTCAGGGCGCAAGGCGAGGAGACCCAGTACTTC. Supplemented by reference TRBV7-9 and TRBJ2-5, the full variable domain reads DTGVSQNPRHKITKRGQNVTFRCDPISEHNRLYWYRQTLGQGPEFLTYFQNEAQLEKSRLLSDRFSAERPKGSFSTLEIQRTEQGDSAMYLCASSLFRAQGEETQYFGPGTRLLVL.

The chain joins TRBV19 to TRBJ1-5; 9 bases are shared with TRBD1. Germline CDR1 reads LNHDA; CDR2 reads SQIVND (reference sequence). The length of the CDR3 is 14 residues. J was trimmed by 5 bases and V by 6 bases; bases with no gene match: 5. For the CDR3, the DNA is TGTGCCAGTAGGGCCCGGGACAGGGATCAGCCCCAGCATTTT. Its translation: CASRARDRDQPQHF.

Here the CDR3 reads CASSSRRGATDTQYF. The CDR3 DNA reads as TGTGCCAGCAGCTCGCGGCGGGGGGCCACAGATACGCAGTATTTT. The gene calls are TRBV5-4 and TRBJ2-3; TRBD2 agrees at 8 bases. Germline CDR1 and CDR2: SGHNT and YYREEE (reference sequence). The CDR3 has 15 amino acids. V lost 3 bases and J lost 2; bases outside the gene matches: 5.

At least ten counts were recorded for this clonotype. Here the CDR3 DNA reads TGTGCCAGCAACCCGACAGGGAGTATAGAGACCCAGTACTTC. It yields the protein CASNPTGSIETQYF. This chain links TRBV5-6 with TRBJ2-5; 7 bases are a match to TRBD1. J was trimmed by 4 bases and V by 6 bases; bases with no gene match: 9. Germline-derived CDR1 and CDR2 are SGHDT and YYEEEE. This CDR3 is built from 14 residues.

The CDR3 reads CATSSGDRARKTEAFF. CDR3 coding DNA: TGTGCCACCAGCAGCGGGGACAGGGCGAGGAAGACTGAAGCTTTCTTT. This sequence joins TRBV15 and TRBJ1-1; TRBD1 agrees at 9 bases. Germline V lookup: CDR1 LNHNV, CDR2 YYDKDF (reference sequence). Trimming removed 3 bases from V and 5 bases from J; junction bases left unmatched: 10. The CDR3 contains 16 residues. Filled out from reference TRBV15 and TRBJ1-1, the complete variable domain reads DAMVIQNPRYQVTQFGKPVTLSCSQTLNHNVMYWYQQKSSQAPKLLFHYYDKDFNNEADTPDNFQSRRPNTSFCFLDIRSPGLGDTAMYLCATSSGDRARKTEAFFGQGTRLTVV.

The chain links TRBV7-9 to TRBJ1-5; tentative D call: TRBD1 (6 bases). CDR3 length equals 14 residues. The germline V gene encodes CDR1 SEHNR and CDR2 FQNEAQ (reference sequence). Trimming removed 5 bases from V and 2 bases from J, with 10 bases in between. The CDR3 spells CASSVQGRNQPQHF. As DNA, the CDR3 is TGTGCCAGCAGCGTACAGGGCCGCAATCAGCCCCAGCATTTT.

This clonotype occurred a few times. CDR3: CTSSQESPRTSGGTGTDTQYF. In DNA form, the CDR3 reads TGCACCAGCAGCCAAGAGTCTCCCCGAACTAGCGGGGGCACAGGCACAGATACGCAGTATTTT. This chain joins TRBV1 and TRBJ2-3; the table's D call TRBD2 went unverified against the DNA. TRBV1 is a documented pseudogene. This CDR3 comprises 21 residues.

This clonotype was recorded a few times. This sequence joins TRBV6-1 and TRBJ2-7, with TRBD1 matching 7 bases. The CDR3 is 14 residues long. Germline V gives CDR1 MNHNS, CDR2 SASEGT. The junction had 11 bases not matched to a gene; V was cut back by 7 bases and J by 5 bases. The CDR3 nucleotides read TGTGCCAGCAAAATGGACAGGCGGCGCCACGAGCAGTACTTC. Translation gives CASKMDRRRHEQYF.